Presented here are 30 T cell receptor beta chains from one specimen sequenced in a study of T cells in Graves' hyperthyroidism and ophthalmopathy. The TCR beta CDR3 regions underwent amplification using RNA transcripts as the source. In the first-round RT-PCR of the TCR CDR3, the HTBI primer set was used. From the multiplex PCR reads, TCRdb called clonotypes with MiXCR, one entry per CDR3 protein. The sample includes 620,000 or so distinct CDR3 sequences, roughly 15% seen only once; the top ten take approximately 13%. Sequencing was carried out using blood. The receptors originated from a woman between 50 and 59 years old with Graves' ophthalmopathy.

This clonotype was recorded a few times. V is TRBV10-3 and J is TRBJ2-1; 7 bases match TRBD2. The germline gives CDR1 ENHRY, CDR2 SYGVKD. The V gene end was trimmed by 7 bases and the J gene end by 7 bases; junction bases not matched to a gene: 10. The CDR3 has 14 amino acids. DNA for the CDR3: TGTGCCATCAACGACGGGGGGAGGACTAATGAGCAGTTCTTC. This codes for CAINDGGRTNEQFF.

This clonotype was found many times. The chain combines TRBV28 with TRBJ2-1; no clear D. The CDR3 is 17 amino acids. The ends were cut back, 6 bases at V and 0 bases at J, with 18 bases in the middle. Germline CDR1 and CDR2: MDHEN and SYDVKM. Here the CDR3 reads CASSPEISTSSYNEQFF. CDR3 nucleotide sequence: TGTGCCAGCAGCCCAGAGATATCAACAAGCTCCTACAATGAGCAGTTCTTC.

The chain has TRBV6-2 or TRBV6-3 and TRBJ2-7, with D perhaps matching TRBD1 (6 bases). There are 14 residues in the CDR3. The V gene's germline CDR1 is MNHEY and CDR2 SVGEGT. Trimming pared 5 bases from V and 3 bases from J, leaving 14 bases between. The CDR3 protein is CASSHDNRVYEQYF. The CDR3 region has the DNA TGTGCCAGCAGTCACGATAACAGGGTCTACGAGCAGTACTTC.

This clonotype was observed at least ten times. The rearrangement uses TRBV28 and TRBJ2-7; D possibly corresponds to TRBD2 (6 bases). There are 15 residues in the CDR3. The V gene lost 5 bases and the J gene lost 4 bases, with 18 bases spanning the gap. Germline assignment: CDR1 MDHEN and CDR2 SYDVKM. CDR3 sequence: CASSPGTQSGYEQYF. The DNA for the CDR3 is TGTGCCAGCAGTCCCGGGACTCAGTCGGGTTACGAGCAGTACTTC.

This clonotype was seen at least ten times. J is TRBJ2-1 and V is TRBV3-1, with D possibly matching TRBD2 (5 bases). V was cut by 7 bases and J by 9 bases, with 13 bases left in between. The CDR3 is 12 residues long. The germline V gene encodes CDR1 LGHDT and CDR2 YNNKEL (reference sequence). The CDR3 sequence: CASTHSGIEQFF. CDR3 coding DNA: TGTGCCAGCACCCATTCGGGGATTGAGCAGTTCTTC.

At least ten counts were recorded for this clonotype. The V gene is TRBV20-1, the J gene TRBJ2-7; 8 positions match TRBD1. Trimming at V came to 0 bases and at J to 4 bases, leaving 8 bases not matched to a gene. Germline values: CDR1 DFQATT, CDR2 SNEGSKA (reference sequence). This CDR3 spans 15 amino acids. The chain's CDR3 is CSARDPGQGSYEQYF. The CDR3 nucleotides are TGCAGTGCTAGAGACCCTGGACAGGGATCGTACGAGCAGTACTTC.

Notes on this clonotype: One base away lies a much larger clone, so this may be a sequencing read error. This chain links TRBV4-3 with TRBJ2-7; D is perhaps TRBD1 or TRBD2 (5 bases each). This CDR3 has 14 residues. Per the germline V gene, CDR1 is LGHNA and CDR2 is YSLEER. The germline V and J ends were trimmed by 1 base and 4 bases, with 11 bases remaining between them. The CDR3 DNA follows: TGCGCCAGCAGCCAAGCGCCCAGGGAGTACGAGCAGTACTTC. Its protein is CASSQAPREYEQYF.

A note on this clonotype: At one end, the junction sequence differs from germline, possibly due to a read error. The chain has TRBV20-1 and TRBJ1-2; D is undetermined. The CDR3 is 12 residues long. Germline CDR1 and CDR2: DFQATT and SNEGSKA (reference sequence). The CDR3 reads CSARDINYGYAF. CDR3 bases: TGCAGTGCTAGAGATATCAACTATGGCTACGCCTTC.

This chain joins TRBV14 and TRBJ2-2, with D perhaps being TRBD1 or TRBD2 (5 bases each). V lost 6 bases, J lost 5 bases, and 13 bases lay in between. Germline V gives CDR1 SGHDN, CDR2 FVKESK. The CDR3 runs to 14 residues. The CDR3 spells CASREVGPTGELFF. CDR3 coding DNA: TGTGCCAGCAGAGAAGTGGGACCGACCGGGGAGCTGTTTTTT.

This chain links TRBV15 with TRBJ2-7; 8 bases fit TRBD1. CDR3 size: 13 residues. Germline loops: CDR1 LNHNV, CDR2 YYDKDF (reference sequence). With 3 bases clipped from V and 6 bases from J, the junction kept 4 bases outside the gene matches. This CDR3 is CATSRDRAPEQYF. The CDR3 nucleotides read TGTGCCACCAGCAGGGACAGGGCTCCCGAGCAGTACTTC.

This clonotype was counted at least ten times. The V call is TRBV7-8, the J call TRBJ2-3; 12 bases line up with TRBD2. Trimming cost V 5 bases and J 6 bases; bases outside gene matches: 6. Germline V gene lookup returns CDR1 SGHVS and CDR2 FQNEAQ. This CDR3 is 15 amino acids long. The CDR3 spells CASSRRLAGGDTQYF. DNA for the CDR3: TGTGCCAGCAGCCGGCGCCTAGCGGGAGGGGATACGCAGTATTTT.

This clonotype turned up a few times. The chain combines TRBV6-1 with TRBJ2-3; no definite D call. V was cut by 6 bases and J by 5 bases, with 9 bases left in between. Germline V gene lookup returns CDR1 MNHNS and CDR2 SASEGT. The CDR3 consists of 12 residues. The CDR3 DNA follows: TGTGCCAGCAGACTTCTAGGAGATACGCAGTATTTT. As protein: CASRLLGDTQYF.

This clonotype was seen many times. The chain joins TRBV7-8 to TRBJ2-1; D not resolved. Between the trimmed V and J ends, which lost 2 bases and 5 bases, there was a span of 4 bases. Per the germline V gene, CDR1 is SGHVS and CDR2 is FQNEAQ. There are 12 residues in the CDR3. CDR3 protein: CASSLKHNEQFF. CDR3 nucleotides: TGTGCCAGCAGCTTAAAGCACAATGAGCAGTTCTTC.

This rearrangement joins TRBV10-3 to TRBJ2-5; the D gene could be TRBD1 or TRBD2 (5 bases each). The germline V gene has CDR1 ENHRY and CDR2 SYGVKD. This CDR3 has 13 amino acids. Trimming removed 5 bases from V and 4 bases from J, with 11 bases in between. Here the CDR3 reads CAISRDQAETQYF. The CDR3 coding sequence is TGTGCCATCAGTCGGGACCAGGCAGAGACCCAGTACTTC.

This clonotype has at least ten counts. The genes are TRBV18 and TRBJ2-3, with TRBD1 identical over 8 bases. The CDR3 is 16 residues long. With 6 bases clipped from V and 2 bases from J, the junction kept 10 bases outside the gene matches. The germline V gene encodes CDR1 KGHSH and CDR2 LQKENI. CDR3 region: CASSRPTGAFTDTQYF. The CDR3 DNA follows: TGTGCCAGCTCCCGCCCGACAGGGGCTTTCACAGATACGCAGTATTTT.

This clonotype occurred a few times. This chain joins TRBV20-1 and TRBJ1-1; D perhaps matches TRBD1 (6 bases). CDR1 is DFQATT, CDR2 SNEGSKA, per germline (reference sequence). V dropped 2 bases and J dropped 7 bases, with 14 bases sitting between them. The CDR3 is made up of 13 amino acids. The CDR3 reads CSARWGGGREAFF. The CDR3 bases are TGCAGTGCTAGATGGGGTGGGGGGCGTGAAGCTTTCTTT.

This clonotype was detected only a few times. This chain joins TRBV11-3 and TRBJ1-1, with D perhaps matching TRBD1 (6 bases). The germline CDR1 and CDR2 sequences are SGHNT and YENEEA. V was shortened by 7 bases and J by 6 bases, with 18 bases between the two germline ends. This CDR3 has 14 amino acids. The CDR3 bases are TGTGCCAGCACCAAAGGGTTGGGGGGCGCTGAAGCTTTCTTT. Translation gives CASTKGLGGAEAFF.

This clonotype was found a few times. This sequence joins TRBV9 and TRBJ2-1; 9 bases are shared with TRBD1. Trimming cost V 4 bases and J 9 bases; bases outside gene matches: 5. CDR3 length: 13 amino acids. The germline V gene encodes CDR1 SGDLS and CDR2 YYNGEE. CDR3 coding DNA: TGTGCCAGCAGCCCTGAGGACAGGGGTGAGCAGTTCTTC. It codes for CASSPEDRGEQFF.

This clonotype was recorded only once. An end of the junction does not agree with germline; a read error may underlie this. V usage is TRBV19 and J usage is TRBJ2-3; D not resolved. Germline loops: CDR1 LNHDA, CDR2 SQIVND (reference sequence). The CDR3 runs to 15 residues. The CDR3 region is CASSLLIPGTDTQYF. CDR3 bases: TGTGCCAGTAGTTTACTGATCCCAGGCACGGATACGCAGTATTTT.

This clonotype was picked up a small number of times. CDR3 DNA: TGTGCCACCAGTGAAGCAGGGGGCGCGTCCTACAATGAGCAGTTCTTC. Its translation: CATSEAGGASYNEQFF. The chain combines TRBV24-1 with TRBJ2-1; TRBD1 agrees at 8 bases. The CDR3 totals 16 residues. Germline CDR1 and CDR2: KGHDR and SFDVKD. The J segment lost 1 base and the V segment lost 4 bases, leaving 5 bases of the junction unmatched.

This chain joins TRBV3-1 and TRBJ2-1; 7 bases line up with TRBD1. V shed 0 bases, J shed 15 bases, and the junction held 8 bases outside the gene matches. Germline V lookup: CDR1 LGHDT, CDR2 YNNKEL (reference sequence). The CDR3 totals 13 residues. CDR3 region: CASSQETGISPFF. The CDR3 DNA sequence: TGTGCCAGCAGCCAAGAGACAGGGATTTCTCCGTTCTTC.

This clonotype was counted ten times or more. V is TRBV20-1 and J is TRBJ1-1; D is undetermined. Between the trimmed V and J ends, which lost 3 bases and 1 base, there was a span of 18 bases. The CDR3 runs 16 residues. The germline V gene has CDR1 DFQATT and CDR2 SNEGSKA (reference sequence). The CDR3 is CSASGYGVSRNTEAFF. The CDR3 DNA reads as TGCAGTGCTAGTGGATACGGGGTATCGAGGAACACTGAAGCTTTCTTT.

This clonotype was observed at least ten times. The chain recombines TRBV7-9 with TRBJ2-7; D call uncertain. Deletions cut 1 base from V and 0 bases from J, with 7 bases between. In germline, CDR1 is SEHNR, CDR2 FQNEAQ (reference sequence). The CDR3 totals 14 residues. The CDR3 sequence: CASSLGQTSYEQYF. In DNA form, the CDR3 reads TGTGCCAGCAGCTTAGGCCAAACCTCCTACGAGCAGTACTTC.

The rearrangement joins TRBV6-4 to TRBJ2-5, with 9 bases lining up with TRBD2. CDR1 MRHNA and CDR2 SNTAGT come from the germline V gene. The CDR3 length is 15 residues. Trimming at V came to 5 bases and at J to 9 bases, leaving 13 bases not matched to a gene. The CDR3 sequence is CASSYGLAGREAQYF. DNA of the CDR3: TGTGCCAGCAGTTACGGCCTAGCGGGAAGGGAGGCCCAGTACTTC.

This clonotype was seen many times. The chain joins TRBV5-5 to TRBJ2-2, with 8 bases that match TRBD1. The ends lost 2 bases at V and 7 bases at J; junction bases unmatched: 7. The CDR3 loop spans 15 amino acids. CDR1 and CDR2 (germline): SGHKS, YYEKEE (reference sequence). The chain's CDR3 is CASSFWTGFDGELFF. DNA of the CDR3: TGTGCCAGCAGCTTCTGGACAGGGTTTGACGGGGAGCTGTTTTTT.

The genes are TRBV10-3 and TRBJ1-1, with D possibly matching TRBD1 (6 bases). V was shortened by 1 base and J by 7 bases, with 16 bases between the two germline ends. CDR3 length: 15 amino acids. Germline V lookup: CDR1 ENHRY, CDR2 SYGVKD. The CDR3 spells CAISEFGGAEHEAFF. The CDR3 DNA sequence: TGTGCCATCAGTGAGTTCGGGGGCGCGGAGCATGAAGCTTTCTTT.

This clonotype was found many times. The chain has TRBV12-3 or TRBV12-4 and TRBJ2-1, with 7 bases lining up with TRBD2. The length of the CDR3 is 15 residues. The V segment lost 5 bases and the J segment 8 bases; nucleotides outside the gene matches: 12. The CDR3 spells CASSPAGGSFHEQFF. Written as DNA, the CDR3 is TGTGCCAGCAGTCCGGCTGGCGGGAGTTTTCATGAGCAGTTCTTC.

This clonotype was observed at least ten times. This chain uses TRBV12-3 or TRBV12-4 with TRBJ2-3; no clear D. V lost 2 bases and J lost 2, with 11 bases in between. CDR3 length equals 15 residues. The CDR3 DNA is TGTGCCAGCAGTTTATGGTCCCGAGCCACAGATACGCAGTATTTT. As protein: CASSLWSRATDTQYF.

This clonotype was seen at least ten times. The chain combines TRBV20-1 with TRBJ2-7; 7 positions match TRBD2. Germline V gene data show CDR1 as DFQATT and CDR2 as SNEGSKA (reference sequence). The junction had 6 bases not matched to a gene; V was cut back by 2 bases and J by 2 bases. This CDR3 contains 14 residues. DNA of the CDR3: TGCAGTGCTAGAAGGGGCGGGAGAACCTACGAGCAGTACTTC. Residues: CSARRGGRTYEQYF.

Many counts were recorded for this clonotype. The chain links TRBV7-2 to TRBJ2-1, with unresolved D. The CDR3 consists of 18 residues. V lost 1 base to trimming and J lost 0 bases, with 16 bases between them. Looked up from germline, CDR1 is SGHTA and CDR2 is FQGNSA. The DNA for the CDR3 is TGTGCCAGCAGCTTAGTGTTACTACTAACGAGCTCCTACAATGAGCAGTTCTTC. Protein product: CASSLVLLLTSSYNEQFF. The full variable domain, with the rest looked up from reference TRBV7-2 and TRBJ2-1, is GAGVSQSPSNKVTEKGKDVELRCDPISGHTALYWYRQSLGQGLEFLIYFQGNSAPDKSGLPSDRFSAERTGGSVSTLTIQRTQQEDSAVYLCASSLVLLLTSSYNEQFFGPGTRLTVL.